The subject of this entry is one TCR beta chain. Its antigen is still unknown. MiXCR was run by TCRdb on the reads, yielding one entry per CDR3 protein. The sample yields roughly 760,000 distinct CDR3 sequences, approximately 34% seen once. The data belong to a study of T cell repertoires in cytomegalovirus infection. Study conclusions and caveats: Carriers of CMV plus the relevant HLA were identified by cumulative public TCR beta family frequency.

The trim removed 10 bases at V and 2 bases at J, leaving 5 bases unmatched. Germline loops: CDR1 MDHEN, CDR2 SYDVKM. The CDR3 covers 13 residues. The specimen was PBMCs. This clonotype originated in a human donor in good health (CMV status not recorded). Some clones in this sample may be carry-over from other donors' samples. The chain couples TRBV28 to TRBJ2-3; 8 bases match TRBD1. CDR3 sequence (DNA): TGTGCCACCGGGACAGGTAACACAGATACGCAGTATTTT. Protein: CATGTGNTDTQYF.